This TCR beta chain originates from a study of blood T cell repertoires in COVID-19. In the study overall: In each case, the material was cDNA or gDNA derived from T cells, B-cell-depleted T cells, or PBMCs.

The repertoire was sequenced with immunoSEQ multiplex PCR; TCRdb's copy has only in-frame clones and lacks some. The data contain 490,000 or so clones, more than 75% of them singletons. Trimming left V 3 bases short and J 0 bases short, with 9 bases between. Germline V gene sequence: CDR1 SEHNR, CDR2 FQNEAQ (reference sequence). The CDR3 runs to 14 residues. Sequenced input: PBMCs or T cells enriched from blood (not recorded which). This clonotype was sampled from a woman between 40 and 50 years old who had recovered from COVID-19. The chain is built from TRBV7-9 and TRBJ2-7; no reliable D call. The CDR3 nucleotides are TGTGCCAGCAGCTTTTTCTCCAGCTCCTACGAGCAGTACTTC. It specifies CASSFFSSSYEQYF. Filled out from reference TRBV7-9 and TRBJ2-7, the complete variable domain reads DTGVSQNPRHKITKRGQNVTFRCDPISEHNRLYWYRQTLGQGPEFLTYFQNEAQLEKSRLLSDRFSAERPKGSFSTLEIQRTEQGDSAMYLCASSFFSSSYEQYFGPGTRLTVT.